Presented here are 29 T cell receptor beta chains from one specimen sequenced in a study of blood T cell repertoires in COVID-19. Produced via immunoSEQ multiplex PCR; TCRdb's table is partial and in-frame only. The sample records about 250,000 clones, 65% to 90% being singletons. Material: PBMCs or T cells enriched from blood (not recorded which). These receptors came from a woman aged 45-59 years with acute COVID-19.

V is TRBV3-1 (or the pseudogene TRBV3-2) and J is TRBJ2-3, with 12 nucleotides matching TRBD2. V was pared by 4 bases and J by 4 bases, with 6 bases of the junction left unmatched. The length of the CDR3 is 16 residues. Germline CDR1 and CDR2: LGHDT and YNNKEL (reference sequence). The CDR3 protein is CASSLRTSGDADTQYF. DNA of the CDR3: TGTGCCAGCAGCCTTAGGACTAGCGGGGACGCAGATACGCAGTATTTT.

CDR3 protein: CASSLAGGAQDTQYF. CDR3 nucleotides: TGCGCCAGCAGCTTGGCCGGGGGGGCGCAAGATACGCAGTATTTT. The V gene is TRBV5-1, the J gene TRBJ2-3; 8 bases agree with TRBD2. The J segment lost 5 bases and the V segment lost 0 bases, leaving 5 bases of the junction unmatched. Germline V gene lookup returns CDR1 SGHRS and CDR2 YFSETQ. There are 15 residues in the CDR3.

The gene calls are TRBV27 and TRBJ1-2, with 10 bases identical to TRBD1. This CDR3 has 16 residues. Trimming removed 5 bases from V and 4 bases from J; junction bases left unmatched: 10. Germline values: CDR1 MNHEY, CDR2 SMNVEV (reference sequence). CDR3 residues: CASSLSGQGGGYGYTF. CDR3 nucleotides: TGTGCCAGCAGTCTTTCTGGACAGGGGGGAGGCTATGGCTACACCTTC.

The V call is TRBV18, the J call TRBJ1-3; D is ambiguous. The CDR3 has 15 amino acids. CDR1 is KGHSH, CDR2 LQKENI, per germline. V was clipped by 6 bases and J by 1 base, with 13 bases between them. The CDR3 reads CASSLEFTSGNTIYF. In DNA form, the CDR3 reads TGTGCCAGCTCCCTAGAGTTTACTTCTGGAAACACCATATATTTT.

The V call is TRBV6-1, the J call TRBJ1-2; D might be TRBD1 (5 bases). Germline V CDR1 and CDR2: MNHNS, SASEGT. V was trimmed by 1 base and J by 3 bases, leaving 6 bases between them. This CDR3 has 13 amino acids. CDR3 coding DNA: TGTGCCAGCAGTGAAGTAGGGGACTATGGCTACACCTTC. As protein: CASSEVGDYGYTF.

This clone was seen once. The rearrangement joins TRBV5-1 to TRBJ1-1; 12 bases line up with TRBD1. Trimming removed 0 bases from V and 11 bases from J; junction bases left unmatched: 8. Per the germline V gene, CDR1 is SGHRS and CDR2 is YFSETQ. The CDR3 totals 15 residues. CDR3 amino acids: CASSLEAGQGAVAFF. CDR3 coding DNA: TGCGCCAGCAGCTTGGAAGCGGGACAGGGGGCTGTCGCTTTCTTT.

V and J are TRBV4-1 and TRBJ1-1; 7 bases map to TRBD1. The germline V gene has CDR1 MGHRA and CDR2 YSYEKL. This CDR3 comprises 15 residues. Trimming took 4 bases from V and 8 from J; bases not matched to a gene: 13. CDR3: CASSRTGETISEAFF. Written as DNA, the CDR3 is TGCGCCAGCAGCCGAACAGGGGAAACGATCTCCGAAGCTTTCTTT.

The chain is built from TRBV12-5 and TRBJ1-5, with D possibly TRBD1 on 6 matching bases. This CDR3 is built from 14 residues. V was shortened by 6 bases and J by 5 bases, with 14 bases between the two germline ends. CDR1 is LGHNT and CDR2 is FRNRAP in the germline V gene. In DNA, the CDR3 is TGTGCTAGTGGCAAGGGGGTTCGGGATCAGCCCCAGCATTTT. Translated: CASGKGVRDQPQHF.

In this sample, this clone turned up once. The V gene is TRBV6-1, the J gene TRBJ1-1; a weak D match, TRBD1 (6 bases). Germline V gene sequence: CDR1 MNHNS, CDR2 SASEGT. The CDR3 contains 14 residues. V gave up 2 bases and J gave up 4 bases, with 11 bases separating them. In DNA, the CDR3 is TGTGCCAGCAGTGAAAACAGGGTGGGCACTGAAGCTTTCTTT. Protein product: CASSENRVGTEAFF.

This clone showed up just once. This chain's CDR3 is CASSLDGTGANVLTF. DNA of the CDR3: TGTGCCAGCAGCTTAGACGGGACTGGGGCCAACGTCCTGACTTTC. V is TRBV7-2 and J is TRBJ2-6; maybe TRBD2 (5 bases). The germline CDR1 and CDR2 sequences are SGHTA and FQGNSA. The V gene lost 1 base and the J gene lost 2 bases, with 6 bases spanning the gap. This CDR3 spans 15 amino acids.

The chain joins TRBV10-3 to TRBJ2-4; 7 bases map to TRBD2. CDR1 is ENHRY, CDR2 SYGVKD, per germline. The CDR3 has 14 residues. The V gene end was trimmed by 7 bases and the J gene end by 10 bases; junction bases not matched to a gene: 13. CDR3 coding DNA: TGTGCCATCACCGGACTCGATGGGGGGGGGATTCAGTACTTC. Protein sequence: CAITGLDGGGIQYF.

This clone is a singleton in its sample. The V gene is TRBV11-2, the J gene TRBJ1-6; weak D call: TRBD1 (5 bases). The V gene's germline CDR1 is SGHAT and CDR2 FQNNGV. Between the trimmed V and J ends, which lost 0 bases and 9 bases, there was a span of 12 bases. There are 15 residues in the CDR3. CDR3 amino acids: CASSLEGVGGSPLHF. For the CDR3, the DNA is TGTGCCAGCAGCTTAGAGGGGGTGGGAGGTTCACCCCTCCACTTT.

The J gene is TRBJ2-5, the V gene TRBV7-6, with TRBD1 identical over 8 bases. V was pared by 1 base and J by 5 bases, with 6 bases of the junction left unmatched. CDR1 SGHVS and CDR2 FNYEAQ come from the germline V gene. This CDR3 spans 15 amino acids. The DNA of the CDR3 is TGTGCCAGCAGCTTAGGGCAGGGGGCGATGGAGACCCAGTACTTC. Its translation is CASSLGQGAMETQYF.

This clone was recorded only once. CDR3 DNA: TGTGCCAGCAGCTTAGCGGAAGCAGGGAGGGGTGAGCAGTTCTTC. Translated: CASSLAEAGRGEQFF. The chain carries TRBV7-2 and TRBJ2-1; the match to TRBD2 covers 7 bases. The trim removed 0 bases at V and 9 bases at J, leaving 8 bases unmatched. Germline lookup yields CDR1 SGHTA and CDR2 FQGNSA. CDR3 size: 15 residues.

The V and J genes are TRBV18 and TRBJ1-5, with D possibly matching TRBD1 (5 bases). V was cut by 2 bases and J by 7 bases, with 15 bases left in between. The germline V gene encodes CDR1 KGHSH and CDR2 LQKENI. This CDR3 is 15 amino acids long. DNA for the CDR3: TGTGCCAGCTCACCAAGACGGGGGAAGGGGCAGCCCCAGCATTTT. It is translated as CASSPRRGKGQPQHF.

The chain couples TRBV7-6 to TRBJ2-1; 11 nucleotides agree with TRBD2. Germline values: CDR1 SGHVS, CDR2 FNYEAQ. This CDR3 comprises 18 residues. V trimming: 4 bases; J trimming: 2 bases; junction bases outside the gene matches: 10. DNA for the CDR3: TGTGCCAGCAGCTGGAAGGGGCTAGCGGGGGGTGCCTACAATGAGCAGTTCTTC. Protein product: CASSWKGLAGGAYNEQFF. Variable domain in full (rest from reference TRBV7-6 and TRBJ2-1): GAGVSQSPRYKVTKRGQDVALRCDPISGHVSLYWYRQALGQGPEFLTYFNYEAQQDKSGLPNDRFSAERPEGSISTLTIQRTEQRDSAMYRCASSWKGLAGGAYNEQFFGPGTRLTVL.

The rearrangement links TRBV12-3 or TRBV12-4 to TRBJ1-2; D gene ambiguous. V lost 3 bases, J lost 1 base, and 3 bases lay in between. The CDR3 covers 12 residues. The DNA of the CDR3 is TGTGCCAGCAGTTTTAATAACTATGGCTACACCTTC. Amino acids: CASSFNNYGYTF.

CDR3 sequence (DNA): TGTGCCAGCAGTGAGCGACAGGGATACTACGAGCAGTACTTC. Its translation: CASSERQGYYEQYF. V is TRBV25-1 and J is TRBJ2-7, with 7 positions matching TRBD1. J was trimmed by 3 bases and V by 3 bases; bases with no gene match: 5. Per germline, CDR1 MGHDK and CDR2 SYGVNS. This CDR3 contains 14 residues.

The count of this clone is one. This sequence joins TRBV11-2 and TRBJ2-5; D is unclear. Trimming took off 5 bases at V and 0 bases at J, with 7 bases between the two ends. The CDR3 has 13 amino acids. The germline CDR1 and CDR2 sequences are SGHAT and FQNNGV. CDR3 in DNA: TGTGCCAGCAGCCCGACATACCAAGAGACCCAGTACTTC. This codes for CASSPTYQETQYF.

This clone was counted a single time. The chain links TRBV9 to TRBJ1-1; 9 nucleotides line up with TRBD1. The CDR3 totals 15 residues. Looked up from germline, CDR1 is SGDLS and CDR2 is YYNGEE. V lost 3 bases and J lost 2; bases outside the gene matches: 5. CDR3 DNA: TGTGCCAGCAGCGGAAGGGGACAGGGAAACACTGAAGCTTTCTTT. It is translated as CASSGRGQGNTEAFF.

The genes are TRBV5-5 and TRBJ2-1, with 14 bases lining up with TRBD2. There are 16 residues in the CDR3. Germline values: CDR1 SGHKS, CDR2 YYEKEE (reference sequence). V lost 4 bases, J lost 4 bases, and 4 bases stayed unmatched. CDR3 region: CASSPWTSGGYNEQFF. CDR3 coding DNA: TGTGCCAGCAGCCCGTGGACTAGCGGGGGGTACAATGAGCAGTTCTTC.

This clone was seen just once. The V and J genes are TRBV12-3 or TRBV12-4 and TRBJ1-2; D remains unclear. Trimming cost V 3 bases and J 8 bases, with 13 bases left between them. The length of the CDR3 is 13 residues. Written as DNA, the CDR3 is TGTGCCAGCAGTTTGGCCCGCCAGAAAGGCTACACCTTC. Translation: CASSLARQKGYTF.

This rearrangement joins TRBV19 to TRBJ2-3; 7 bases match TRBD2. This CDR3 region has 15 residues. The germline gives CDR1 LNHDA, CDR2 SQIVND (reference sequence). With 3 bases clipped from V and 0 bases from J, the junction kept 3 bases outside the gene matches. In nucleotides, the CDR3 is TGTGCCAGTAGTATGAGCGGGGTAAGCACAGATACGCAGTATTTT. Its protein product is CASSMSGVSTDTQYF.

This clone was seen a handful of times. This sample includes further DNA sequences coding for the same CDR3. The J gene is TRBJ1-5, the V gene TRBV7-2; D is ambiguous. Trimming pared 6 bases from V and 0 bases from J, leaving 6 bases between. The length of the CDR3 is 13 residues. In germline, CDR1 is SGHTA, CDR2 FQGNSA. The CDR3 here is CASSHGSNQPQHF. DNA for the CDR3: TGTGCCAGCAGTCACGGTAGCAATCAGCCCCAGCATTTT.

The chain has TRBV30 and TRBJ2-3; 7 bases line up with TRBD2. Germline V gives CDR1 GTSNPN, CDR2 SVGIG (reference sequence). V was clipped by 8 bases and J by 2 bases; unmatched bases: 7. The CDR3 extends over 13 amino acids. CDR3 in amino acids: CATSGGITDTQYF. The CDR3 DNA reads TGTGCCACCTCGGGGGGAATCACAGATACGCAGTATTTT.

The chain uses TRBV7-8 and TRBJ1-1, with D possibly matching TRBD1 (5 bases). V was clipped by 5 bases and J by 3 bases, with 7 bases between them. The CDR3 sequence is 12 residues long. CDR1 and CDR2 from the germline V gene are SGHVS and FQNEAQ. This CDR3 is CASSQQDTEAFF. CDR3 DNA: TGTGCCAGCAGCCAACAGGACACTGAAGCTTTCTTT.

The J gene is TRBJ2-2, the V gene TRBV7-9, with D possibly TRBD1 on 5 matching bases. This CDR3 is 14 amino acids long. V lost 6 bases and J lost 2, with 10 bases in between. The germline V gene encodes CDR1 SEHNR and CDR2 FQNEAQ (reference sequence). CDR3 sequence (DNA): TGTGCCAGCAGAGACAGTTTAAACACCGGGGAGCTGTTTTTT. As protein: CASRDSLNTGELFF.

This clone occurred a few times. Other DNA sequences in this specimen translate into the identical CDR3. The gene calls are TRBV7-8 and TRBJ1-3; TRBD1 might be the D (5 bases). The germline CDR1 and CDR2 sequences are SGHVS and FQNEAQ. CDR3 length equals 15 residues. V was shortened by 0 bases and J by 0 bases, with 6 bases between the two germline ends. The CDR3 reads CASSLATDSGNTIYF. The CDR3 nucleotides read TGTGCCAGCAGCTTAGCGACAGACTCTGGAAACACCATATATTTT.

The rearrangement uses TRBV6-5 and TRBJ1-1, with no clear D. Germline values: CDR1 MNHEY, CDR2 SVGAGI. Trimming removed 11 bases at V and 5 bases at J, with 18 bases between. This CDR3 spans 13 amino acids. This chain's CDR3 is CALYGPGSTEAFF. The CDR3 DNA sequence: TGTGCCTTATACGGGCCGGGGAGTACTGAAGCTTTCTTT.